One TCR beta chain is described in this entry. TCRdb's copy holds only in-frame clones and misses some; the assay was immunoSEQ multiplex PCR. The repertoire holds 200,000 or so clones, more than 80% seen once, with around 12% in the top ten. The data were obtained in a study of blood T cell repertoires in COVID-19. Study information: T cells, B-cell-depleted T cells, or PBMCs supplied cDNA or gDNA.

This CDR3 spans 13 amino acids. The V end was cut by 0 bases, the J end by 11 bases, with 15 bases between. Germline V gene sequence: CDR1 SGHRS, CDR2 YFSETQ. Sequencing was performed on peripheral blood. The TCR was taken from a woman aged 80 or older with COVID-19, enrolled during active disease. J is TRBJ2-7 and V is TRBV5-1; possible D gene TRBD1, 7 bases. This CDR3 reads CASSLVQGGREYF. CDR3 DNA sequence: TGCGCCAGCAGCTTGGTCCAGGGGGGAAGGGAGTACTTC.